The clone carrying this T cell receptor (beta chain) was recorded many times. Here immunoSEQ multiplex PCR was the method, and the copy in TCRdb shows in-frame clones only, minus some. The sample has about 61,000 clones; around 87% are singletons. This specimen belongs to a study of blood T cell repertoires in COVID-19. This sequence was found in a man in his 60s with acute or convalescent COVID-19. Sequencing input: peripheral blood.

CDR3: CASSDRVGVQPQHF. The DNA for the CDR3 is TGTGCCAGTAGTGACAGGGTGGGGGTTCAGCCCCAGCATTTT. J is TRBJ1-5 and V is TRBV19; TRBD1 agrees at 7 bases. After removal of 5 bases from V and 6 bases from J, the junction contained 7 bases not matched to a gene. CDR1 is LNHDA, CDR2 SQIVND, per germline (reference sequence). The CDR3 has 14 amino acids.